One and the same sample provided the 8 T cell receptor beta chains below, sequenced in a study of siplizumab effects on memory and regulatory T cells (dated by TCRdb to the late 2010s). Libraries were made using the immunoSEQ multiplex PCR assay. The immuneACCESS repertoire file appears here via TCRdb, limited to in-frame rearrangements. These files lack a portion of the clones; in checked studies, under half of the deficit traces to unresolved V genes, and the cause of the others is not known. This sample has 75,000 to 100,000 clones in its table, and 85% to 95% of those were observed once. The ten largest clones add up to approximately 1.5% of the sample. The sample taken for sequencing was non-Treg CD4+ T cells sorted from blood. Read against the paper, the sample's cell subset or site label means: FACS-sorted unstimulated CD4+ non-regulatory T cells. The receptors were gathered from a human donor in good health.

This chain uses TRBV11-3 with TRBJ2-7, with D possibly matching TRBD2 (6 bases). The germline V gene encodes CDR1 SGHNT and CDR2 YENEEA. The CDR3 length is 17 residues. The V and J ends lost 5 bases and 4 bases respectively, with 24 bases between them. The CDR3 protein is CASSPGVGGTPPYEQYF. CDR3 in DNA: TGTGCCAGCAGCCCCGGGGTAGGCGGGACCCCCCCTTACGAGCAGTACTTC.

This clone appeared a single time. The chain has TRBV7-3 and TRBJ2-7, with 9 nucleotides matching TRBD2. V lost 5 bases to trimming and J lost 5 bases; unmatched junction nucleotides: 10. Germline V lookup: CDR1 SGHTA, CDR2 FQGTGA. The CDR3 sequence is 15 residues long. This CDR3 reads CASSPMRAGGDEQYF. The CDR3 nucleotides are TGTGCCAGCAGCCCAATGCGAGCGGGAGGTGACGAGCAGTACTTC.

This chain links TRBV18 with TRBJ2-5; possible D gene TRBD1, 5 bases. The CDR3 sequence is 15 residues long. Germline V gene sequence: CDR1 KGHSH, CDR2 LQKENI. Trimming shortened V by 1 base and J by 1 base, and 10 bases separated the two germline ends. CDR3 in amino acids: CASSPQGSSQETQYF. The CDR3 DNA follows: TGTGCCAGCTCACCACAGGGGTCGTCCCAAGAGACCCAGTACTTC. The full variable domain, rest sourced from reference TRBV18 and TRBJ2-5, is NAGVMQNPRHLVRRRGQEARLRCSPMKGHSHVYWYRQLPEEGLKFMVYLQKENIIDESGMPKERFSAEFPKEGPSILRIQQVVRGDSAAYFCASSPQGSSQETQYFGPGTRLLVL.

The V call is TRBV11-2, the J call TRBJ2-3, with D perhaps matching TRBD2 (6 bases). The CDR3 spans 15 residues. Germline CDR1 and CDR2: SGHAT and FQNNGV. The V end lost 3 bases, the J end lost 2 bases, and 12 bases lay between the germline ends. CDR3 DNA sequence: TGTGCCAGCAGCTTTAGCGGATCGACCACAGATACGCAGTATTTT. It is translated as CASSFSGSTTDTQYF.

The gene calls are TRBV5-5 and TRBJ2-7; 8 bases line up with TRBD1. This CDR3 has 13 residues. The V gene end was trimmed by 4 bases and the J gene end by 2 bases; junction bases not matched to a gene: 2. The germline V gene has CDR1 SGHKS and CDR2 YYEKEE (reference sequence). CDR3: CASSPTGAYEQYF. The DNA of the CDR3 is TGTGCCAGCAGCCCGACAGGGGCCTACGAGCAGTACTTC.

V gene TRBV5-1 combines with J gene TRBJ1-3, with D possibly matching TRBD1 (5 bases). The CDR3 consists of 14 residues. With 0 bases removed from V and 10 bases from J, the gap between germline ends came to 14 bases. CDR1 and CDR2 (germline): SGHRS, YFSETQ. DNA of the CDR3: TGCGCCAGCAGCTTGGGGGACGTCCTGGATACCATATATTTT. The encoded protein is CASSLGDVLDTIYF.

The V gene is TRBV5-6, the J gene TRBJ1-3, with 9 positions matching TRBD1. The V and J ends lost 3 bases and 3 bases, in that order; junction bases with no gene match: 10. Per the germline V gene, CDR1 is SGHDT and CDR2 is YYEEEE. This CDR3 contains 17 residues. In DNA form, the CDR3 reads TGTGCCAGCAGCTGGAGGACAGGGGTTTTGAGTGGAAACACCATATATTTT. Protein sequence: CASSWRTGVLSGNTIYF. Full variable domain (missing parts from reference TRBV5-6 and TRBJ1-3): DAGVTQSPTHLIKTRGQQVTLRCSPKSGHDTVSWYQQALGQGPQFIFQYYEEEERQRGNFPDRFSGHQFPNYSSELNVNALLLGDSALYLCASSWRTGVLSGNTIYFGEGSWLTVV.

The gene calls are TRBV6-1 and TRBJ1-2; D is unresolved. The V gene's germline CDR1 is MNHNS and CDR2 SASEGT. V dropped 3 bases and J dropped 4 bases, with 9 bases sitting between them. The CDR3 loop spans 13 amino acids. DNA for the CDR3: TGTGCCAGCAGTGAGTTCGGGAGCTATGGCTACACCTTC. Protein product: CASSEFGSYGYTF.